One T cell receptor (beta chain) is described in this entry. The clone's antigen remains unknown. No quality values exist for individual bases; no much larger clone is one base distant. This sample stems from a study of blood T cell repertoires in COVID-19 (dated by TCRdb to the early 2020s). Study-level background: Collaborator samples came from the United States, Italy and Spain and covered acute and convalescent phases of COVID-19. The prospective study material was composed of cDNA or gDNA derived from T cells, B-cell-depleted T cells, or PBMCs. Subjects who had been exposed to COVID-19, were actively infected with it, or had recovered from it provided the deeply sampled blood TCRbeta repertoires that made up the dataset. A freely available public database, intended as a resource for researchers studying the immune response to SARS-CoV-2, is where the repertoires were released. The samples were drawn from two sources: the first 160 participants of the ongoing ImmuneRACE study, and 1,200 or so subjects contributed by 6 global collaborators. Sample metadata almost always included a de-identified subject ID, COVID-19 status, age in years and sex. Where available, HLA class I and class II types were taken from metadata supplied by the sample provider and were not determined by assay-based typing.

TCRbeta CDR3 regions were amplified from genomic DNA using the immunoSEQ Assay, a bias-controlled multiplex PCR. In the original analysis: Within the assay, amplification of reference gene primers was used to estimate how many nucleated cells each sample contained. To quantify the absolute abundance of each unique TCRbeta CDR3 rearrangement, sequence reads were collapsed and filtered. Productive Simpson clonality was computed per sample as the square root of Simpson's diversity index over productive rearrangements. The clones in this table, taken by TCRdb from immuneACCESS, are in-frame only. Not every clone is retained; where verified, under half of the shortfall comes from an unresolved V gene, and the cause of the rest is unknown. D and trimming were read from the DNA, whereas the V and J calls and clone size are those reported in that table. The sample records 240,000 or so clones, around four fifths of which are singletons. 1.5% to 2% of the sample lies in the top ten.

What the study reported, not specific to this receptor: How much clinical and demographic metadata was included differed by source and by participant, and the metadata was provided uncurated.

The collaborating institutions used their own protocols to collect whole blood in K2EDTA tubes. For TCRbeta analysis, collaborator samples were shipped as frozen whole blood, as isolated PBMCs, or as DNA extracted from either sample type. Sequenced material: peripheral blood. The receptor was isolated from a woman older than 75 with acute or convalescent COVID-19.

The CDR3 region reads CASSVPGLPYGYTF. The bases are TGCGCCAGCAGCGTACCGGGACTACCCTATGGCTACACCTTC. The chain links TRBV5-1 with TRBJ1-2, with TRBD1 as a weak D call on 5 bases. The germline V gene sets CDR1 to SGHRS and CDR2 to YFSETQ. Including cysteine and phenylalanine, the CDR3 has 14 amino acids. Just CDR3 DNA is preserved here, 42 bases in frame from base 1. V is reduced by 4 bases and J by 4 bases, leaving a spacing of 14 bases between them.